Below are 4 T cell receptor beta chains sequenced from a single sample in a study of blood T cell repertoires in COVID-19. Libraries were prepared by immunoSEQ multiplex PCR; TCRdb keeps only in-frame clonotypes and omits some of them. The sample yields some 110,000 clones, 85% seen once. The sequenced material came from peripheral blood. These receptors were collected from a man aged 50-60 years with acute or convalescent COVID-19.

The rearrangement links TRBV6-5 to TRBJ2-1; D is perhaps TRBD1 (6 bases). V was cut by 6 bases and J by 9 bases, with 21 bases left in between. Germline CDR1 reads MNHEY; CDR2 reads SVGAGI. This CDR3 spans 15 amino acids. The CDR3 sequence: CASRRLQGATSEQFF. CDR3 nucleotide sequence: TGTGCCAGCAGACGACTACAGGGCGCCACTAGTGAGCAGTTCTTC.

The CDR3 sequence is CASSLAMGSSYNEQFF. CDR3 in DNA: TGTGCCAGCAGTCTCGCGATGGGCTCCTCCTACAATGAGCAGTTCTTC. The V and J genes are TRBV11-2 and TRBJ2-1; D is uncertain. The CDR3 consists of 16 residues. Per the germline V gene, CDR1 is SGHAT and CDR2 is FQNNGV. Trimming stripped 6 bases from V and 0 bases from J, with 15 bases between.

The V call is TRBV2, the J call TRBJ2-5; a weak D match, TRBD1 (5 bases). CDR1 and CDR2 from the germline V gene are SNHLY and FYNNEI. CDR3 length: 14 residues. The germline V and J ends were trimmed by 8 bases and 5 bases, with 18 bases remaining between them. The CDR3 loop reads CASSKGPLGETQYF. The DNA of the CDR3 is TGTGCCAGCTCGAAGGGGCCTCTTGGGGAGACCCAGTACTTC. Variable domain in full (rest from reference TRBV2 and TRBJ2-5): EPEVTQTPSHQVTQMGQEVILRCVPISNHLYFYWYRQILGQKVEFLVSFYNNEISEKSEIFDDQFSVERPDGSNFTLKIRSTKLEDSAMYFCASSKGPLGETQYFGPGTRLLVL.

The chain couples TRBV5-4 to TRBJ1-5; D is perhaps TRBD1 (6 bases). V gave up 0 bases and J gave up 4 bases, with 14 bases separating them. CDR1 SGHNT and CDR2 YYREEE come from the germline V gene (reference sequence). The CDR3 is 16 residues long. CDR3 sequence (DNA): TGTGCCAGCAGCTTGGGGGCCCCAGGGGAGAATCAGCCCCAGCATTTT. This gives the protein CASSLGAPGENQPQHF.